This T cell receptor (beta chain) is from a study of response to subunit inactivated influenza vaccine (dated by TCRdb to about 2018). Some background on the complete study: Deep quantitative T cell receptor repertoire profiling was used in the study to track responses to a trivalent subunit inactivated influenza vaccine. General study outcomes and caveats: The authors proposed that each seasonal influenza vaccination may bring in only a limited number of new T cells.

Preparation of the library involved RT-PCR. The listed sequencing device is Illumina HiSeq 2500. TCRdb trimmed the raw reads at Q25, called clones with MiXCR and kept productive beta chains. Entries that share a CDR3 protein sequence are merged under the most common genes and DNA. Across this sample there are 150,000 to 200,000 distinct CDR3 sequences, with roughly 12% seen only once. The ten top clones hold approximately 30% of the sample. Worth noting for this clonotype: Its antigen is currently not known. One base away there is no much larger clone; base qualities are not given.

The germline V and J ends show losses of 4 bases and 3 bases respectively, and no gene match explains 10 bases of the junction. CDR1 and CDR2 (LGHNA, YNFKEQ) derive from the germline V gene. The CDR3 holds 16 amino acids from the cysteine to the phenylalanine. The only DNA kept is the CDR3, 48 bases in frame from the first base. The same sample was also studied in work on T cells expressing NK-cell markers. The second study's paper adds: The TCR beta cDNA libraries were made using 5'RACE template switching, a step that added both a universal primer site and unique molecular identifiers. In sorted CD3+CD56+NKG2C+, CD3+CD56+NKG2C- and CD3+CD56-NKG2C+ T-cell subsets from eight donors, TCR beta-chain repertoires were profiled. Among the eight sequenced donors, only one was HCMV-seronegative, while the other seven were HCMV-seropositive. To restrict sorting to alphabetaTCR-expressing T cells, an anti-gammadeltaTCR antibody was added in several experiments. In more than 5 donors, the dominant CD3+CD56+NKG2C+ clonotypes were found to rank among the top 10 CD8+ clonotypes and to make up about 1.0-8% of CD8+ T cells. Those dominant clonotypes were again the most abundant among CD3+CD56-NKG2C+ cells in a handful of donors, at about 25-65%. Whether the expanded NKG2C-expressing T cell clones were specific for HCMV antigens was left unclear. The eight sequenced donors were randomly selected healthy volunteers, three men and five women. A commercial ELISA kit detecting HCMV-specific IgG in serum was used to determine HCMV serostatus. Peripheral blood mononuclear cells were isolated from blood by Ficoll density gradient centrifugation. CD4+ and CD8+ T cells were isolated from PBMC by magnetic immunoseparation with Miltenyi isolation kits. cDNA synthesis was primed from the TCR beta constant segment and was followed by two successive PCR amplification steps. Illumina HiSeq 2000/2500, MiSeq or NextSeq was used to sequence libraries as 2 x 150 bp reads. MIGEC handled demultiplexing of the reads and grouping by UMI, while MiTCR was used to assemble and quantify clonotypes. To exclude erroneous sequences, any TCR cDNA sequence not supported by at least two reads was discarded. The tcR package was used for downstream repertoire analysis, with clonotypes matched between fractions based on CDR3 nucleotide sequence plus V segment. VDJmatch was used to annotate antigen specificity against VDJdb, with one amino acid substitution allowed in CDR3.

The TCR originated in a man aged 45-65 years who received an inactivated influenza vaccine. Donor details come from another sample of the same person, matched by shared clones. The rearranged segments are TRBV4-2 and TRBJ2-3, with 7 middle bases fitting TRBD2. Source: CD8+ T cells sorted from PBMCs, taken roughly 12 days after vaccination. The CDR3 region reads CASSPGLGRMTDTQYF. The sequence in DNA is TGTGCCAGCAGCCCAGGACTAGGGAGGATGACAGATACGCAGTATTTT.